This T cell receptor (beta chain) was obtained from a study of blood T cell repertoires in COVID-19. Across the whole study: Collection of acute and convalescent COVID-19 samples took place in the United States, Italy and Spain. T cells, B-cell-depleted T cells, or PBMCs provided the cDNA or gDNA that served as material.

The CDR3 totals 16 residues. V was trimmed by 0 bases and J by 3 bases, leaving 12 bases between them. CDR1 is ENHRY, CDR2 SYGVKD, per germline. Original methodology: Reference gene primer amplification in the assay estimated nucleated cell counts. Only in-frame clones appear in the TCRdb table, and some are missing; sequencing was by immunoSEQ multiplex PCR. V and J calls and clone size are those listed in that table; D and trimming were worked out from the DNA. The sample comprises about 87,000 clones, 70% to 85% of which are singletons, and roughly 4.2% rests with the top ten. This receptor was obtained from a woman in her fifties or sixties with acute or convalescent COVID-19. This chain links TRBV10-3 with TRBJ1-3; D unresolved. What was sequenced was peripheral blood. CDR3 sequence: CAISESGSFYGNTIYF. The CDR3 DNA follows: TGTGCCATCAGTGAGTCGGGCAGCTTTTATGGAAACACCATATATTTT.